The following is a T cell receptor (beta chain) sequence with its context. This record belongs to a study of T cell changes during pregnancy in multiple sclerosis. Clones were sequenced by immunoSEQ multiplex PCR, and TCRdb holds only the in-frame ones, with some missing. In the table there are about 46,000 clones, around 90% of which are singletons. Trimming pared 0 bases from V and 1 base from J, leaving 6 bases between. Germline values: CDR1 GTSNPN, CDR2 SVGIG (reference sequence). This CDR3 comprises 13 residues. This chain uses TRBV30 with TRBJ1-2; D is undetermined. The clonotype originates from a female donor with multiple sclerosis, enrolled in a pregnancy study. Specimen: CD8+ T cells from peripheral blood mononuclear cells, collected after pregnancy. CDR3 region: CAWSVYNNYGYTF. The CDR3 nucleotides read TGTGCCTGGAGTGTATACAATAACTATGGCTACACCTTC.